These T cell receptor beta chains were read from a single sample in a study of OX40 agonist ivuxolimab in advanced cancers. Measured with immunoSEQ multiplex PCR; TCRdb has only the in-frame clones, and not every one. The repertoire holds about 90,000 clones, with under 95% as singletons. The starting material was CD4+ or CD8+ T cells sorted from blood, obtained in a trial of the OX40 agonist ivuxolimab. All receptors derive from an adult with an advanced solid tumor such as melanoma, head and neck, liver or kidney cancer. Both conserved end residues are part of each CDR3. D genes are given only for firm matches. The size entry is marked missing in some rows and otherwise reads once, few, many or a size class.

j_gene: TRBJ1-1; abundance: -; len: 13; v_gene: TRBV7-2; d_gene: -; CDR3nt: TGTGCCAGCAGCTTAGTAAGGGGGACTGAAGCTTTCTTT; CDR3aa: CASSLVRGTEAFF
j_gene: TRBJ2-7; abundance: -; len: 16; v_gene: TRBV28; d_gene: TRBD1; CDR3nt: TGTGCCAGCAGTTTTGTTGGGACAGGGGGGGACTACGAGCAGTACTTC; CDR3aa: CASSFVGTGGDYEQYF
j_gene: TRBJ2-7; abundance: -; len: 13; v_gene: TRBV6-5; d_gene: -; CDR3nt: TGTGCCAGCAGTGGGCAGGGTATTTACGAGCAGTACTTC; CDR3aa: CASSGQGIYEQYF
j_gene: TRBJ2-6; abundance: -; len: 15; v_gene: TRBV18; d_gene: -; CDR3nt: TGTGCCAGCCAACTGGCAGCCTCTGGGGCCAACGTCCTGACTTTC; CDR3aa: CASQLAASGANVLTF
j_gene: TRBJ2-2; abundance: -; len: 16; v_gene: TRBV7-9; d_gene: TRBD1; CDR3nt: TGTGCCAGCAGCTTAGAAAGGGGGCCCAACACCGGGGAGCTGTTTTTT; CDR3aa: CASSLERGPNTGELFF
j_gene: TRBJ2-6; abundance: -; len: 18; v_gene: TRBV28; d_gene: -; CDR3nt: TGTGCCAGCTCTTTTAGTATAGGCCGACACTCTGGGGCCAACGTCCTGACTTTC; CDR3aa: CASSFSIGRHSGANVLTF
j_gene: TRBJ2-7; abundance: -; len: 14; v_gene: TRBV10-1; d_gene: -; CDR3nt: TGCGCCAGCAGTGAAACGCTTGGCCCCTACGAGCAGTACTTC; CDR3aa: CASSETLGPYEQYF
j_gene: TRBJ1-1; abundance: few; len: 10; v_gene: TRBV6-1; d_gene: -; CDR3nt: TGTGCCAGCAGTGAGTGGAAAGCTTTCTTT; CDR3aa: CASSEWKAFF
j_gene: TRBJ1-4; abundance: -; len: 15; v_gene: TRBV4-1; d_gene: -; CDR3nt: TGCGCCAGCAGCCAAGATAGGGGGGCGTACGAAAAACTGTTTTTT; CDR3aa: CASSQDRGAYEKLFF
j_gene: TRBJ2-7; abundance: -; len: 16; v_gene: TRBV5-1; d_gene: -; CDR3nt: TGCGCCAGCAGCCTCGGAGGCGGGGGCAGCTCCTACGAGCAGTACTTC; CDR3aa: CASSLGGGGSSYEQYF
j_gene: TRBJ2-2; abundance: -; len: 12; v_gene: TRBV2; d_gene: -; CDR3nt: TGTGCCAGCAGTGTTCTCACCGGGGAGCTGTTTTTT; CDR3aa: CASSVLTGELFF
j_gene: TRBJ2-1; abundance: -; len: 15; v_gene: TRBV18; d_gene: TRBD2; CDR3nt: TGTGCCAGCTCACTTTTAGCGGGAGGTTACAATGAGCAGTTCTTC; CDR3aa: CASSLLAGGYNEQFF
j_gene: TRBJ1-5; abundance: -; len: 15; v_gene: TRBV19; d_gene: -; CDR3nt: TGTGCCAGTAGTATAGGGGGGGACTGGAATCAGCCCCAGCATTTT; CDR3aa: CASSIGGDWNQPQHF
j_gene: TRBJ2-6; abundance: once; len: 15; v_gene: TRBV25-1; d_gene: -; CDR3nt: TGTGCCAGCAGTGACATAGGATCTGGGGCCAACGTCCTGACTTTC; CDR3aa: CASSDIGSGANVLTF
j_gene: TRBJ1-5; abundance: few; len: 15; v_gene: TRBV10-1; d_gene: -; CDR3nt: TGCGCCAGCAGTCAGGACAGAAAAAGCAATCAGCCCCAGCATTTT; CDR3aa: CASSQDRKSNQPQHF
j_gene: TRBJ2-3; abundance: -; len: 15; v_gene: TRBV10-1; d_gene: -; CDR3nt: TGCGCCAGCAGTGAGTCAAGCGTTAGCACAGATACGCAGTATTTT; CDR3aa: CASSESSVSTDTQYF
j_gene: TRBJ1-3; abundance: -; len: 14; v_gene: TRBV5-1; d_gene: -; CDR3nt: TGCGCCAGCAGCTTGGAAATCTCTGGAAACACCATATATTTT; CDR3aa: CASSLEISGNTIYF
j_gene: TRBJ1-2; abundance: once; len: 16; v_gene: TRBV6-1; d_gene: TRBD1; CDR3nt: TGTGCCAGCAGTGCCGGACAGGGCCGGGCCCCATCTGGCTACACCTTC; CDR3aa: CASSAGQGRAPSGYTF
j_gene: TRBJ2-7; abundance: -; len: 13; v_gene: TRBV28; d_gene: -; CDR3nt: TGTGCCAGCAGTTTAGCAGGAAGATACGAGCAGTACTTC; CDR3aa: CASSLAGRYEQYF
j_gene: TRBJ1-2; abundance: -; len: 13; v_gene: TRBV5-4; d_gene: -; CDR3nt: TGTGCCAGCAGCTTGGGTGTGGACTATGGCTACACCTTC; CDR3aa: CASSLGVDYGYTF
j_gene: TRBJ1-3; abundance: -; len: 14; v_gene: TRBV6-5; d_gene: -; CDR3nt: TGTGCCAGCAGTTCTCCCAGCTTTGGAAACACCATATATTTT; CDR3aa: CASSSPSFGNTIYF
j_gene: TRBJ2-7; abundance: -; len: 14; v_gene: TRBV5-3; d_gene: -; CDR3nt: TGTGCCAGAAGCTTGGATCCTGCTAGCGACGAGCAGTACTTC; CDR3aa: CARSLDPASDEQYF
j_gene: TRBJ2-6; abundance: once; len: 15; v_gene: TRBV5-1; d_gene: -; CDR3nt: TGCGCCAGCAGCGGACGGGCCTCTGGGGCCAACGTCCTGACTTTC; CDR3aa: CASSGRASGANVLTF
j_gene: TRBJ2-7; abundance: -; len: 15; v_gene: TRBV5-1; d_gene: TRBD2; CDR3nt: TGCGCCAGCAGAATAGGACTAGCGGGGGGCTACGAGCAGTACTTC; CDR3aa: CASRIGLAGGYEQYF
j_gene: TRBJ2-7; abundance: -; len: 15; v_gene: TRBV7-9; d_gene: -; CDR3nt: TGTGCCAGCAGCTTAGATGGGCCTCGTAGGGGCGAGCAGTACTTC; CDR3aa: CASSLDGPRRGEQYF
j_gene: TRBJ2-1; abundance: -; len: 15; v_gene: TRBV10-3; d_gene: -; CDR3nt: TGTGCCACCGAGTCGGTGGGTAGCGGCTACAATGAGCAGTTCTTC; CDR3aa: CATESVGSGYNEQFF
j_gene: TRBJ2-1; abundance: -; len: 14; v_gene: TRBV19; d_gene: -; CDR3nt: TGTGCCAGTAAAATGGGCTCCGCGAGCGATGAGCAGTTCTTC; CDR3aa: CASKMGSASDEQFF
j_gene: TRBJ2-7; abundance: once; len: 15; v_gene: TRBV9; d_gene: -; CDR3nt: TGTGCCAGCAGCGTAGAGCCATTCGATGCCTACGAGCAGTACTTC; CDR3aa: CASSVEPFDAYEQYF
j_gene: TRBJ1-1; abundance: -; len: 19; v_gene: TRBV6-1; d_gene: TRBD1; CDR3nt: TGTGCCAGCAGTGAATGGGGTTTGGGACAGGGAGAAAAGAACACTGAAGCTTTCTTT; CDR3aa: CASSEWGLGQGEKNTEAFF
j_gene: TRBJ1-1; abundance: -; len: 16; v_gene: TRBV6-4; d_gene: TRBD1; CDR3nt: TGTGCCAGCAGGGCGAGTTTTACAGGGGATGAAACTGAAGCTTTCTTT; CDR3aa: CASRASFTGDETEAFF
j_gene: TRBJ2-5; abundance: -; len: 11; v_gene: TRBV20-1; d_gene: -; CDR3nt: TGCAGTGCTAGAGGTCAAGAGACCCAGTACTTC; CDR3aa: CSARGQETQYF
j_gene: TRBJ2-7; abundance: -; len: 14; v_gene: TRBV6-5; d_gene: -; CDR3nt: TGTGCCAGCACCTACTGCGGGTTTGGTTGCGAGCAGTACTTC; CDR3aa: CASTYCGFGCEQYF